The source of this T cell receptor beta chain is a study of response to subunit inactivated influenza vaccine. TCRdb passed the RT-PCR reads through MiXCR, listing each CDR3 protein once. The sample records about 570,000 distinct CDR3 sequences, around 11% being singletons. The germline V gene has CDR1 SGDLS and CDR2 YYNGEE. After removal of 4 bases from V and 3 bases from J, the junction contained 10 bases not matched to a gene. The CDR3 length is 19 residues. Another study also made use of these data, one on T cells expressing NK-cell markers. That investigation notes: UMI-tagged 5'RACE template switching yielded the TCR beta cDNA. Only alpha-beta TCR T cells were sorted in several experiments, using an anti-gamma-delta TCR antibody. Specificity for HCMV among expanded NKG2C+ T cell clones was not established.

The material sequenced was PBMCs from blood, taken on the day of vaccination. This TCR was recovered from a man aged 45-65 years who received an inactivated influenza vaccine. The rearrangement joins TRBV9 to TRBJ2-6; 13 positions match TRBD2. The CDR3 bases are TGTGCCAGCAGCCTTAGACTAGCGGGAGGACGCGATGGGGCCAACGTCCTGACTTTC. Amino acid sequence: CASSLRLAGGRDGANVLTF.